This T cell receptor (beta chain) comes out of a study of T-cell memory formation after mild COVID-19. Study details: Largely donor-specific sequence clusters came from a couple of donors.

TCRdb itself ran the 5' RACE reads through MiXCR, one entry per CDR3 protein. The table lists over 350,000 distinct CDR3 sequences, around 24% of them singletons. This TCR was sampled from an adult woman who had mild COVID-19 (a few samples of this study predate the infection). Cell type and time point are not known. Sequencing was performed on PBMCs or a T cell subset sorted from them (not recorded which).

The DNA of the CDR3 is TGTGCCAGCAGCTTGAAGGCCTCGGGACAGGAGACCCAGTACTTC. Amino acids: CASSLKASGQETQYF. The J gene is TRBJ2-5, the V gene TRBV5-5; the match to TRBD1 covers 7 bases. CDR3 size: 15 residues. J gave up 5 bases and V 1 base, and 8 bases lay outside the gene matches. Germline V gives CDR1 SGHKS, CDR2 YYEKEE (reference sequence).